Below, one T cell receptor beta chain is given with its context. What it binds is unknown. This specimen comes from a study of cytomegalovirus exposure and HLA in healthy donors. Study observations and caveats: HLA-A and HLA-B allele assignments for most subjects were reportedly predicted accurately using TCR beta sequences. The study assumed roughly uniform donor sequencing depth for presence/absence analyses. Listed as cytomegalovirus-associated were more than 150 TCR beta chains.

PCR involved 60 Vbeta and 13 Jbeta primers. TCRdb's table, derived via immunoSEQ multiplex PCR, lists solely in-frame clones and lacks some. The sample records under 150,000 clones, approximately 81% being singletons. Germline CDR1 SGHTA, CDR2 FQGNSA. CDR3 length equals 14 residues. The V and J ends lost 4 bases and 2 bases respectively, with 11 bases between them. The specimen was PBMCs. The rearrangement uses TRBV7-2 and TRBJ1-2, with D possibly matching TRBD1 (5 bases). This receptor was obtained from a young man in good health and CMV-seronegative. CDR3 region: CASSSPQGNYGYTF. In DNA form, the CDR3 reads TGTGCCAGCAGCTCCCCCCAGGGCAACTATGGCTACACCTTC.